This TCR beta chain was observed in a study of a mutant IDH1 vaccine in newly diagnosed glioma. Study-wide context: Treated patients, around 60% male and approximately 38% female, averaged about 40 years of age. Visit timing is recorded as week 35 for V12 and week 47 for V13. Study findings and constraints: Induction of immune responses by the vaccine occurred in 85% to 95% of patients.

Clones were read by immunoSEQ multiplex PCR, and TCRdb kept only the in-frame ones, dropping some. Of around 30,000 clones in the sample, roughly 75% were seen once. Time point meaning: week 35, safety follow-up. Doses of 300 ug of mutant IDH1 20-mer peptide were given with topical imiquimod. This CDR3 comprises 12 residues. Germline lookup yields CDR1 MNHNS and CDR2 SASEGT. The V gene lost 9 bases and the J gene lost 10 bases, with 18 bases spanning the gap. To note about this clone: Antigen: not known.

Sequences were derived from PBMCs, sampled from a glioma patient whose treatment included an IDH1 peptide vaccine. This clonotype was obtained from a man aged 40-49 years with glioma. Some clones in this sample may be carry-over from other donors' samples. The chain is built from TRBV6-1 and TRBJ1-2, with D possibly matching TRBD1 (5 bases). As DNA, the CDR3 is TGTGCCAGTGGGGGGACCAGATTTGACTACACCTTC. Amino acid sequence: CASGGTRFDYTF.